Below are 6 T cell receptor beta chains sequenced from a single sample in a study of vaccination and CD4 T cells after COVID-19. As to treatment: approximately 9-day PBMC culture with coronavirus spike peptide pools or control peptides (ViraFEST assay). Cultured CD4+ T-cell DNA underwent Oncomine TCR Beta short-read sequencing. A single record per CDR3 protein comes from TCRdb applying MiXCR to the PCR reads. Here the sample spans about 20,000 distinct CDR3 sequences, 50% to 65% being singletons. No antigen is known for these receptors. This specimen consisted of CD4+ T cells from blood, cultured in vitro, obtained before SARS-CoV-2 vaccination. These receptors all stem from a human donor who had recovered from COVID-19.

This clonotype was found a few times. J is TRBJ2-5 and V is TRBV6-5; either TRBD1 or TRBD2 may supply D (6 bases each). The CDR3 is 14 amino acids. V was trimmed by 0 bases and J by 5 bases, leaving 10 bases between them. The germline gives CDR1 MNHEY, CDR2 SVGAGI. CDR3 coding DNA: TGTGCCAGCAGTTACTCGAGGGGGGTTGAGACCCAGTACTTC. Its protein is CASSYSRGVETQYF.

This clonotype was counted between two and nine times. The chain is built from TRBV20-1 and TRBJ2-3, with unresolved D. CDR3 size: 11 residues. Looked up from germline, CDR1 is DFQATT and CDR2 is SNEGSKA (reference sequence). V lost 5 bases and J lost 4, with 7 bases in between. CDR3 sequence reads: CSAVPSDTQYF. The CDR3 DNA sequence: TGCAGTGCTGTCCCGTCAGATACGCAGTATTTT.

This chain joins TRBV20-1 and TRBJ2-7; tentative D call: TRBD2 (6 bases). V lost 5 bases and J 7 bases, leaving 18 bases between the germline ends. Per the germline V gene, CDR1 is DFQATT and CDR2 is SNEGSKA (reference sequence). This CDR3 has 13 residues. This CDR3 is CSAAGPLSGEQYF. CDR3 bases: TGCAGTGCTGCGGGACCACTTTCCGGGGAGCAGTACTTC.

The V and J genes are TRBV2 and TRBJ2-1; D is unresolved. Trimming took 6 bases from V and 8 from J, leaving 20 bases between them. This CDR3 is built from 15 residues. The germline gives CDR1 SNHLY, CDR2 FYNNEI. This CDR3 is CASRANPNHSHEQFF. The CDR3, as DNA: TGTGCCAGCAGGGCGAATCCGAACCATAGCCATGAGCAGTTCTTC.

This chain uses TRBV4-2 with TRBJ2-3; D may be TRBD2 (7 bases). In germline, CDR1 is LGHNA, CDR2 YNFKEQ. This CDR3 has 17 residues. Trimming took 0 bases from V and 3 from J, leaving 16 bases between them. DNA for the CDR3: TGTGCCAGCAGCCAAGATCGACGAGGGGGGGTAACAGATACGCAGTATTTT. This gives the protein CASSQDRRGGVTDTQYF.

This chain links TRBV15 with TRBJ2-2; TRBD1 matches 7 bases. The CDR3 covers 16 residues. V was clipped by 0 bases and J by 9 bases; unmatched bases: 10. Germline assignment: CDR1 LNHNV and CDR2 YYDKDF (reference sequence). CDR3 nucleotides: TGTGCCACCAGCAGAGATCTCCGGGACAGTATTCGGGAGCTGTTTTTT. As protein: CATSRDLRDSIRELFF.